This TCR beta chain was recovered during a study of OX40 agonist ivuxolimab in advanced cancers. Notes on the study in general: At 0.1 to 3.0 mg/kg and by week 6, clonal expansion occurred in CD4+ and CD8+ blood T cells. Among the least clonally expanded were partial responders at 0.1-3.0 mg/kg.

TCRdb keeps only in-frame clones here, not all; method: immunoSEQ multiplex PCR. The data show 65,000 to 70,000 clones, around 86% seen once. Germline V lookup: CDR1 MGHDK, CDR2 SYGVNS. The length of the CDR3 is 13 residues. Trimming cost V 3 bases and J 14 bases, with 14 bases left between them. Worth noting for this clone: The antigen remains undetermined.

Collection of blood occurred at baseline, at cycle 4 day 1, and at cycle 7 day 1. Sequenced here: CD4+ or CD8+ T cells sorted from blood, sampled in a trial of the OX40 agonist ivuxolimab. This clonotype was obtained from an adult with an advanced solid tumor such as melanoma, head and neck, liver or kidney cancer. This chain links TRBV25-1 with TRBJ1-6; no clear D gene. CDR3 in amino acids: CASSETGLATLHF. CDR3 sequence (DNA): TGTGCCAGCAGTGAGACCGGGCTGGCTACCCTCCACTTT.